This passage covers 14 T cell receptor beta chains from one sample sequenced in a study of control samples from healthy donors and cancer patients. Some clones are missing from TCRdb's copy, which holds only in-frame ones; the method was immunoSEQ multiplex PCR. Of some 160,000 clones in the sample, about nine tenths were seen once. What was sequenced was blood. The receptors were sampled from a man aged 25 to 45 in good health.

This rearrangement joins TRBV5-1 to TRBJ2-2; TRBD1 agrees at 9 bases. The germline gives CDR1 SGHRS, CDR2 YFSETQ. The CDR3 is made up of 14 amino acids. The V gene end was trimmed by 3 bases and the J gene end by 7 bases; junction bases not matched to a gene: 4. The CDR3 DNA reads TGCGCCAGCAGCTCGGGGACAGGGCGCGGGGAGCTGTTTTTT. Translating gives CASSSGTGRGELFF.

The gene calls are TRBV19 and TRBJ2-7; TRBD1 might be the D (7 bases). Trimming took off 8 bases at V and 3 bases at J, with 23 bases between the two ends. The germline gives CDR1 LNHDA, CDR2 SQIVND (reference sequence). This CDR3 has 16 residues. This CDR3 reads CASAGYRQGGYYEQYF. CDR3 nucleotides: TGTGCCAGTGCCGGGTATCGGCAGGGGGGATACTACGAGCAGTACTTC.

The CDR3 loop is CASSSGQGIGNTIYF. Here the CDR3 DNA reads TGTGCCAGCAGCTCCGGACAGGGGATTGGAAACACCATATATTTT. The gene calls are TRBV11-1 and TRBJ1-3, with TRBD1 matching 9 bases. The CDR3 length is 15 residues. Germline CDR1 and CDR2: SGHAT and FQDESV (reference sequence). Trimming removed 4 bases from V and 3 bases from J; junction bases left unmatched: 4.

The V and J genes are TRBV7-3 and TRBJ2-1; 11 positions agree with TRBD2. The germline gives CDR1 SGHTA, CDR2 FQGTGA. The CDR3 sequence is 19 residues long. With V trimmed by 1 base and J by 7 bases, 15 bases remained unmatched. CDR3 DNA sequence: TGTGCCAGCAGCTTAAGTTCGGGTCTAGCGGGAGGAAAGGCAAATGAGCAGTTCTTC. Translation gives CASSLSSGLAGGKANEQFF. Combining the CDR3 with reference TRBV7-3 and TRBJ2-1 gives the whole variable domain GAGVSQTPSNKVTEKGKYVELRCDPISGHTALYWYRQSLGQGPEFLIYFQGTGAADDSGLPNDRFFAVRPEGSVSTLKIQRTERGDSAVYLCASSLSSGLAGGKANEQFFGPGTRLTVL.

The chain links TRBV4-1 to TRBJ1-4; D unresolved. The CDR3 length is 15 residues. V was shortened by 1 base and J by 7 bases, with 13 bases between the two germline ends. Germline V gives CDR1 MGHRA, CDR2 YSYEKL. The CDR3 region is CASSQGRQESEKLFF. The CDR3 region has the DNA TGCGCCAGCAGCCAAGGGCGGCAAGAGAGTGAAAAACTGTTTTTT.

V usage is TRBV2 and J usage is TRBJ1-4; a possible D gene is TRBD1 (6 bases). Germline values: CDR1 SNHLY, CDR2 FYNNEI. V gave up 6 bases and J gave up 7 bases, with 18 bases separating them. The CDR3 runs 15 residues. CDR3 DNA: TGTGCCAGCAGCGCGGACAGAGGGTCGGGTGAAAAACTGTTTTTT. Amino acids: CASSADRGSGEKLFF.

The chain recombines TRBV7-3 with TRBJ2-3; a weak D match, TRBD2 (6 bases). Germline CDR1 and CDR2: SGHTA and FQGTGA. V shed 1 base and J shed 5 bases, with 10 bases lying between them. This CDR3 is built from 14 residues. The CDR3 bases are TGTGCCAGCAGCTTAAACGCGGGGATAGATACGCAGTATTTT. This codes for CASSLNAGIDTQYF.

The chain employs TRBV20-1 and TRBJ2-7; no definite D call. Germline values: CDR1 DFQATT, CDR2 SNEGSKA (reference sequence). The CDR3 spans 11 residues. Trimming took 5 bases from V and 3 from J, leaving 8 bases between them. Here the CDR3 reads CSALQNYEQYF. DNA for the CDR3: TGCAGTGCTCTTCAGAACTACGAGCAGTACTTC.

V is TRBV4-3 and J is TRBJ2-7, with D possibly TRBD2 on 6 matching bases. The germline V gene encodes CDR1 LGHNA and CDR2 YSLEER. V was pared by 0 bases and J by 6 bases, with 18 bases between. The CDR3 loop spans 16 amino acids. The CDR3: CASSQDSAGGVSEQYF. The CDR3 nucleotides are TGCGCCAGCAGCCAAGATTCGGCAGGAGGGGTTTCCGAGCAGTACTTC.

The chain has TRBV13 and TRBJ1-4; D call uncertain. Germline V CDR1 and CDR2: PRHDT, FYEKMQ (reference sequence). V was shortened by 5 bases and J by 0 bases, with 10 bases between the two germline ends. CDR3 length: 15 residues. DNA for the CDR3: TGTGCCAGCAGCCAACCGACCGCAACTAATGAAAAACTGTTTTTT. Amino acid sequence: CASSQPTATNEKLFF.

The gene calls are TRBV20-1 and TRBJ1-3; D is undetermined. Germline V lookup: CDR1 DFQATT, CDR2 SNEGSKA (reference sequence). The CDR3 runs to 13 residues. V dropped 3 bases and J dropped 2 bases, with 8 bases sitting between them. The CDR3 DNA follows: TGCAGTGCTAGTTTGACGGCTGGAAACACCATATATTTT. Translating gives CSASLTAGNTIYF.

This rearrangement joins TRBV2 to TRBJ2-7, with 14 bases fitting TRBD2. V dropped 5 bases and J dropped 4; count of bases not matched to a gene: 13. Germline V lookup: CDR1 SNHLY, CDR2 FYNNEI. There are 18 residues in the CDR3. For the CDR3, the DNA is TGTGCCAGCAGTCGACAGTGGACTAGCGGGAGGTTTGTGTACGAGCAGTACTTC. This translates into CASSRQWTSGRFVYEQYF.

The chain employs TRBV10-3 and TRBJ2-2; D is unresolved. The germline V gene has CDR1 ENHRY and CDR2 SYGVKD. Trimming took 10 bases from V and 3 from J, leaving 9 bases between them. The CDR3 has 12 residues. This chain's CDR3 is CASYGDTGELFF. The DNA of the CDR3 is TGTGCCAGCTATGGGGACACCGGGGAGCTGTTTTTT.

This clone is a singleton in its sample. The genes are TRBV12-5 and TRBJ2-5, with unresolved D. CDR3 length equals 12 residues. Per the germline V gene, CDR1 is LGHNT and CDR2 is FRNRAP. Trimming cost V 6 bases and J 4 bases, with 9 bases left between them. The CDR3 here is CASGGLLETQYF. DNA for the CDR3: TGTGCTAGTGGAGGCCTCCTAGAGACCCAGTACTTC.